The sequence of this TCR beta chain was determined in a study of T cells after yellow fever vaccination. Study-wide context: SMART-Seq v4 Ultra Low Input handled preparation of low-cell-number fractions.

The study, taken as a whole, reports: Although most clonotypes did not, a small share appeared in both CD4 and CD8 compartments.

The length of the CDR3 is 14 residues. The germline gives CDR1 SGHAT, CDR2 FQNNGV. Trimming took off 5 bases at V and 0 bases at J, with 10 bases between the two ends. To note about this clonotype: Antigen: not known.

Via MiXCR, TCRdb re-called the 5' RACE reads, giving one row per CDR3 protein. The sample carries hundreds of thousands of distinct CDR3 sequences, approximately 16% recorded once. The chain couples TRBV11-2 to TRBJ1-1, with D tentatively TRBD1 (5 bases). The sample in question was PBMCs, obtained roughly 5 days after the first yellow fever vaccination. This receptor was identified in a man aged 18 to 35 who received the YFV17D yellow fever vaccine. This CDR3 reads CASSRRGLNTEAFF. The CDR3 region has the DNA TGTGCCAGCAGCCGCCGGGGACTGAACACTGAAGCTTTCTTT.